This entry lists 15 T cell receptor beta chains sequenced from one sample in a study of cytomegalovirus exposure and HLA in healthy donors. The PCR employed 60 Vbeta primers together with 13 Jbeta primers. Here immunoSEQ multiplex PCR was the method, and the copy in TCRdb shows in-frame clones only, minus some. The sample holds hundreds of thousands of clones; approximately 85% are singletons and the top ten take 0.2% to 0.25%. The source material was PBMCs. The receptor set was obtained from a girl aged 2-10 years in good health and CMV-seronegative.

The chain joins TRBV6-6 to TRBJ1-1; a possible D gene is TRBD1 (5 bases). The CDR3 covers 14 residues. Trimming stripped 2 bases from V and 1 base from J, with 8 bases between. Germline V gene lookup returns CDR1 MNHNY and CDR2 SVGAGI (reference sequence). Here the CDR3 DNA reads TGTGCCAGCAGTTACGGGGCCCCGAACACTGAAGCTTTCTTT. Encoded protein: CASSYGAPNTEAFF.

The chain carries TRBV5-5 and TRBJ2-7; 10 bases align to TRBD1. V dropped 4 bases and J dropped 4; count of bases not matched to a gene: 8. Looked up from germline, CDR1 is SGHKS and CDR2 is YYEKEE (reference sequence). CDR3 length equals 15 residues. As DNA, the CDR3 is TGTGCCAGCAGCCGAGCCGGGACAGGGGAATACGAGCAGTACTTC. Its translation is CASSRAGTGEYEQYF. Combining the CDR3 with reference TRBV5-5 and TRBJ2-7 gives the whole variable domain DAGVTQSPTHLIKTRGQQVTLRCSPISGHKSVSWYQQVLGQGPQFIFQYYEKEERGRGNFPDRFSARQFPNYSSELNVNALLLGDSALYLCASSRAGTGEYEQYFGPGTRLTVT.

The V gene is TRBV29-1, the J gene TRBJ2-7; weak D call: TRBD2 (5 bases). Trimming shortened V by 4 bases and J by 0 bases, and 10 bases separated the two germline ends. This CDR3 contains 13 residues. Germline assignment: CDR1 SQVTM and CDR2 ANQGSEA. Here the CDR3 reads CSVVLSVSYEQYF. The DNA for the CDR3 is TGCAGCGTTGTTCTTAGCGTCTCCTACGAGCAGTACTTC.

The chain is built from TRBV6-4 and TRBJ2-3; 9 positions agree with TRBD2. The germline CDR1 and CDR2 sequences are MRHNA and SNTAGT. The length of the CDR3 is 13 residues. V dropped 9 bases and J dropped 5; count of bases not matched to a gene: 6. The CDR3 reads CARRGGLKDTQYF. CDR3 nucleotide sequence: TGTGCCAGGCGGGGGGGGTTGAAAGATACGCAGTATTTT.

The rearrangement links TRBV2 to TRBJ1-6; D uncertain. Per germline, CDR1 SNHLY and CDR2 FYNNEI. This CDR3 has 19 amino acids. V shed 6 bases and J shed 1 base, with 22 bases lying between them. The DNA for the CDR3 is TGTGCCAGCAGGGTAGACACTGGCGAGGGAGGGTCCTATAATTCACCCCTCCACTTT. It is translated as CASRVDTGEGGSYNSPLHF. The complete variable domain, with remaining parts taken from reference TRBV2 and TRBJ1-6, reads EPEVTQTPSHQVTQMGQEVILRCVPISNHLYFYWYRQILGQKVEFLVSFYNNEISEKSEIFDDQFSVERPDGSNFTLKIRSTKLEDSAMYFCASRVDTGEGGSYNSPLHFGNGTRLTVT.

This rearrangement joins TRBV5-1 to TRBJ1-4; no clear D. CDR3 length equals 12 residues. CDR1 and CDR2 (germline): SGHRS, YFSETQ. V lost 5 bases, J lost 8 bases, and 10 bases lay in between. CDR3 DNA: TGCGCCAGCAGACGGGGAGAGGAAAAACTGTTTTTT. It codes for CASRRGEEKLFF.

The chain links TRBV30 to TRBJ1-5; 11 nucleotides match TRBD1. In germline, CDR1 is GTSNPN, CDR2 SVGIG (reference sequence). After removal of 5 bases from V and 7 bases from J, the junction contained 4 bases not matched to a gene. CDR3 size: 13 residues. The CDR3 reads CAWGTGGRQPQHF. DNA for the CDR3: TGTGCCTGGGGGACAGGGGGAAGACAGCCCCAGCATTTT. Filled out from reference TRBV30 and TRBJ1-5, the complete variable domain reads SQTIHQWPATLVQPVGSPLSLECTVEGTSNPNLYWYRQAAGRGLQLLFYSVGIGQISSEVPQNLSASRPQDRQFILSSKKLLLSDSGFYLCAWGTGGRQPQHFGDGTRLSIL.

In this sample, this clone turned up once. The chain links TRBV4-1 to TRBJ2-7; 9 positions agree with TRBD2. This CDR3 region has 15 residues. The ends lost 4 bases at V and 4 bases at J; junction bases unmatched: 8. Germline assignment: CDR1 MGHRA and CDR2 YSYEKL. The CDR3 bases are TGCGCCAGCAGCCCGCGGGAGGGCAGGGGATACGAGCAGTACTTC. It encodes CASSPREGRGYEQYF.

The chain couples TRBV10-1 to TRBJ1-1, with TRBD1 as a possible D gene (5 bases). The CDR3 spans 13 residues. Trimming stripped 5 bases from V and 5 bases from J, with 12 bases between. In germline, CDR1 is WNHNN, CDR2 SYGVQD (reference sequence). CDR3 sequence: CASSRDGGTEAFF. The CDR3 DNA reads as TGCGCCAGCAGTCGGGACGGGGGAACTGAAGCTTTCTTT.

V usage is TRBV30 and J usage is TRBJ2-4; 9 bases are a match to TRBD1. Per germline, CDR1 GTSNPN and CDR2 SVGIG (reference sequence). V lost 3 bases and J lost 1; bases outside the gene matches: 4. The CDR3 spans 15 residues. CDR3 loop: CAWSEDRGAKNIQYF. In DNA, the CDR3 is TGTGCCTGGAGCGAAGACAGGGGGGCCAAAAACATTCAGTACTTC.

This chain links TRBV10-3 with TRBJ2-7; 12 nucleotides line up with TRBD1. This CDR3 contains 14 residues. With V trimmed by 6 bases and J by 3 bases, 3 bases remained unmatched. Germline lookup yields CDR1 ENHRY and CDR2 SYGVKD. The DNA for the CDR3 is TGTGCCATCAGCCGGGACAGGGGGCTCTACGAGCAGTACTTC. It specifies CAISRDRGLYEQYF.

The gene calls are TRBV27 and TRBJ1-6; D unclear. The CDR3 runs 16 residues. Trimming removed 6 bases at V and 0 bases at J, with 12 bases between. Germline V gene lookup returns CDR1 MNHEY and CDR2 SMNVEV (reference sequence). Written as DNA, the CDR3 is TGTGCCAGCAGCCACCTTAGGAGCTCCTATAATTCACCCCTCCACTTT. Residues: CASSHLRSSYNSPLHF.

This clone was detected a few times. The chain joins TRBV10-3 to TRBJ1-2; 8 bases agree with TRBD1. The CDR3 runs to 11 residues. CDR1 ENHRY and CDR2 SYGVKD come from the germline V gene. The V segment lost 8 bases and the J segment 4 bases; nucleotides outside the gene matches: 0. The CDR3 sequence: CAIQGAYGYTF. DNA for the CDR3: TGTGCCATCCAGGGGGCCTATGGCTACACCTTC.

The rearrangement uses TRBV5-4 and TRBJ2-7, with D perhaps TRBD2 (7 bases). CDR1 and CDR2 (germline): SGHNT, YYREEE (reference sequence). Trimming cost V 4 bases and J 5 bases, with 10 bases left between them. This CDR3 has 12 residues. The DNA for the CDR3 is TGTGCCAGCAGCCCCGGGGGGCACGAGCAGTACTTC. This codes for CASSPGGHEQYF.

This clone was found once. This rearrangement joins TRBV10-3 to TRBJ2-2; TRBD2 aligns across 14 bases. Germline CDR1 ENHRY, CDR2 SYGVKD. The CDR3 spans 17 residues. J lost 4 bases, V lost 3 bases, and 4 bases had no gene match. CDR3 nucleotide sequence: TGTGCCATCAGTGACGAAGGACTAGCGGGAGGCACCGGGGAGCTGTTTTTT. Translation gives CAISDEGLAGGTGELFF.